A selection of T cell receptor beta chains follows, all from one sample in a study of Graves' ophthalmopathy and Graves' hyperthyroidism. TCRdb processed the multiplex PCR reads anew with MiXCR; each CDR3 protein has one entry. The profile shows about 390,000 distinct CDR3 sequences, roughly 17% of them singletons. The sequenced sample consisted of peripheral blood. The source is an adult woman with stable Graves' hyperthyroidism. Each CDR3 is given with its conserved first and last residue. The D gene is left open where the match is weak. The listing skips clone size in some rows; elsewhere it reads once, few, many or a size class.

j_call clone_size d_call v_call cdr3_nt cdr3_aa
TRBJ2-3 many . TRBV28 TGTGCCAGCAAGAGGGAGGGGGATTCGAATACGCAGTATTTT CASKREGDSNTQYF
TRBJ2-7 many . TRBV29-1 TGCAGCGTTGGGCAATTTGGGGTCCCCTACGAGCAGTACTTC CSVGQFGVPYEQYF
TRBJ2-5 . TRBD2 TRBV6-1 TGTGCCAGCAAGCAGCGGGGGCGAGAGACCCAGTACTTC CASKQRGRETQYF
TRBJ1-1 many . TRBV5-6 TGTGCCAGCGGCTACTCCTGGAGCACTGAAGCTTTCTTT CASGYSWSTEAFF
TRBJ2-7 many TRBD1 TRBV10-3 TGTGCCATCAGTGACGGGACAGGGGCCCTTGTGTACTTC CAISDGTGALVYF
TRBJ2-7 . TRBD2 TRBV7-2 TGTGCCAGCAGCCCGACTAGCGGGAGGCACCACGAGCAGTACTTC CASSPTSGRHHEQYF
TRBJ2-2 . . TRBV6-1 TGTGCCAGCAGTGAAGGGACTGACACCGGGGAGCTGTTTTTT CASSEGTDTGELFF
TRBJ1-1 many TRBD1 TRBV5-1 TGCGCCAGCAGCTTGGAGGGGGCGCGGGCTTTCTTT CASSLEGARAFF
TRBJ2-5 many TRBD2 TRBV27 TGTGCCAGCAGTGATAGCGGGAGCAGCGAGACCCAGTACTTC CASSDSGSSETQYF
TRBJ2-5 . TRBD2 TRBV7-2 TGTGCCAGCAGCCGACTAGCGGGAAGTACCCAGTACTTC CASSRLAGSTQYF
TRBJ1-2 . TRBD1 TRBV12-3/TRBV12-4 TGTGCCAGCAGTTTAATGCCGGGACAGACATATGGCTACACCTTC CASSLMPGQTYGYTF
TRBJ2-7 many TRBD1 TRBV5-1 TGCGCCAGCAGCGAAGCTGGGACAGGGGTGGACTACGAGCAGTACTTC CASSEAGTGVDYEQYF
TRBJ2-7 few TRBD1 TRBV28 TGTGCCAGCAGTTTGTTAGGACAGGGGACCGAGCAGTACTTC CASSLLGQGTEQYF
TRBJ2-4 few . TRBV27 TGTGCCAGCAGAGACCAGGGCTCGTCGGCCAAAAACATTCAGTACTTC CASRDQGSSAKNIQYF
TRBJ1-6 . . TRBV28 TGTGCCAGCAGTTTATGGTCCGGGGGAGGTGACTCACCCCTCAACTTT CASSLWSGGGDSPLNF
TRBJ2-7 . TRBD1 TRBV6-1 TGTGCCAGCAGCCCCCCGGGACAGGCCTACGAGCAGTACTTC CASSPPGQAYEQYF
TRBJ1-1 . TRBD1 TRBV6-5 TGTGCCAGCAGTTTACGGACAGGGGGTCCCTTGAACACTGAAGCTTTCTTT CASSLRTGGPLNTEAFF
TRBJ1-2 . TRBD1 TRBV6-1 TGTGCCAGCACCCGACAGGGACGAGGCTACACCTTC CASTRQGRGYTF
TRBJ2-5 many TRBD2 TRBV20-1 TGCAGTGCTGGGGAGGCAGGACTAGCGGCTGGGGCCCAGTACTTC CSAGEAGLAAGAQYF
TRBJ2-5 . TRBD1 TRBV29-1 TGCAGCGGGACAGGGGTGAAAGAGACCCAGTACTTC CSGTGVKETQYF
TRBJ1-3 . . TRBV12-3/TRBV12-4 TGTGCCAGCAGCCTTCGGCGCGGGACGGGAAACACCATATATTTT CASSLRRGTGNTIYF
TRBJ1-2 many TRBD1 TRBV27 TGTGCCAGCAGTCCCCGACAGGGGTATGACTATGGCTACACCTTC CASSPRQGYDYGYTF
TRBJ1-2 many TRBD1 TRBV6-5 TGTGCCAGCAAACAGACAGGGGCAAACTATGGCTACACCTTC CASKQTGANYGYTF
TRBJ2-4 many . TRBV4-1 TGCGCCAGCAGCCATGATGGAGGGACCCAGGGCATTCAGTACTTC CASSHDGGTQGIQYF
TRBJ2-7 many . TRBV11-2 TGTGCCAGCAGCTGGAAGGGGGGCCCCACCTACGAGCAGTACTTC CASSWKGGPTYEQYF
TRBJ2-7 many TRBD1 TRBV27 TGTGCCAGCAGTTTAGGGACAGCCCGCGAGCAGTACTTC CASSLGTAREQYF
TRBJ2-7 many TRBD2 TRBV5-1 TGCGCCAGCAGCCCGAGTAGCGGGAGGGCCTACGAGCAGTACTTC CASSPSSGRAYEQYF
TRBJ2-7 many . TRBV11-2 TGTGCCAGCAGCTTAGAGGACCCGGCAAGGTACGAGCAGTACTTC CASSLEDPARYEQYF
TRBJ1-5 . . TRBV7-8 TGTGCCAGCAGCTCCGCCCGATTTGTCACGGTAGGGCAGCCCCAGCATTTT CASSSARFVTVGQPQHF
TRBJ1-1 many . TRBV30 TGTGCCTGGAGGGAGAACACGAACACTGAAGCTTTCTTT CAWRENTNTEAFF
TRBJ2-7 many . TRBV12-3/TRBV12-4 TGTGCCAGCAGTTTTGGGGCGGCTAGGGAGCAGTACTTC CASSFGAAREQYF
TRBJ2-7 few TRBD2 TRBV2 TGTGCCAGCAGTGATGTACTAGCGGTCTACGAGCAGTACTTC CASSDVLAVYEQYF
TRBJ2-7 . TRBD1 TRBV28 TGTGCCAGCAGTTTATTTGGGACAGGGAAGTTTAGGCAGTACTTC CASSLFGTGKFRQYF
TRBJ1-1 many . TRBV28 TGTGCCAGCAGTCTTACAGGAGGGGCCTACCGGGCTTTCTTT CASSLTGGAYRAFF
TRBJ2-7 many TRBD2 TRBV6-4 TGTGCCAGCTCCGTCCCGGGACTAGCGGGAGTGAGTTTCAACGAGCAGTACTTC CASSVPGLAGVSFNEQYF
TRBJ2-5 many TRBD2 TRBV6-5 TGTGCCAGCATGGGGGGGTGGCAAGAGACCCAGTACTTC CASMGGWQETQYF
TRBJ2-7 . TRBD2 TRBV7-8 TGTGCCAGCAGCTCTAGCGGGAAGAGCTCCTACGAGCAGTACTTC CASSSSGKSSYEQYF
TRBJ2-5 few . TRBV11-2 TGTGCCAGCACTCGACTTTCGGGTGTCCAAGAGACCCAGTACTTC CASTRLSGVQETQYF
TRBJ2-1 many . TRBV12-3/TRBV12-4 TGTGCCAGCAGTCTCCAGGGAGGTGAGCAGTTCTTC CASSLQGGEQFF
TRBJ2-2 . . TRBV12-3/TRBV12-4 TGTGCCAGCAGGCCGGGACCCCGGGCTGGGGAGCTGTTTTTT CASRPGPRAGELFF
TRBJ1-1 many . TRBV6-1 TGTGCCAGCAGAACCGGGACGGACCGCTTGAGCTTT CASRTGTDRLSF